Listed below are T cell receptor beta chains from one sample, sequenced in a study of cytomegalovirus exposure and HLA in healthy donors. Method: immunoSEQ multiplex PCR; TCRdb's copy keeps in-frame clones and lacks some. Among about 230,000 clones, around 89% were seen once, and the ten largest hold 1%. Input material: PBMCs. Receptor source: a woman aged 18-35 years in good health and CMV-seronegative. Each CDR3 is given without its conserved first and last residue. Each record gives: J gene, D gene, V gene, CDR3 length, CDR3 protein. The D gene is left open where the match is weak.

j_gene: TRBJ2-7; d_gene: NA; v_gene: TRBV6-1; len: 12; CDR3aa: ASSEWPHSPEQY
j_gene: TRBJ2-7; d_gene: TRBD2; v_gene: TRBV6-1; len: 11; CDR3aa: ASSVSGNYEQY
j_gene: TRBJ1-3; d_gene: NA; v_gene: TRBV11-2; len: 12; CDR3aa: ASSLAGAGNTIY
j_gene: TRBJ1-1; d_gene: NA; v_gene: TRBV9; len: 12; CDR3aa: ASSVGDTHTEAF
j_gene: TRBJ2-1; d_gene: TRBD1; v_gene: TRBV13; len: 14; CDR3aa: ASSSDREITNNEQF
j_gene: TRBJ1-3; d_gene: NA; v_gene: TRBV4-3; len: 13; CDR3aa: ASSRNRGSGNTIY
j_gene: TRBJ2-1; d_gene: TRBD2; v_gene: TRBV27; len: 14; CDR3aa: ASSPFAGDTYNEQF
j_gene: TRBJ1-5; d_gene: TRBD1; v_gene: TRBV19; len: 13; CDR3aa: ASRSQTGDTQPQH
j_gene: TRBJ2-1; d_gene: TRBD2; v_gene: TRBV2; len: 11; CDR3aa: ASIAGGLNEQF
j_gene: TRBJ1-2; d_gene: TRBD1; v_gene: TRBV4-1; len: 12; CDR3aa: ASSQSGGRYGYT
j_gene: TRBJ1-3; d_gene: TRBD1; v_gene: TRBV7-3; len: 14; CDR3aa: ASSLTPGQTGNTIY
j_gene: TRBJ1-1; d_gene: TRBD1; v_gene: TRBV11-2; len: 12; CDR3aa: ASSYYRGNTEAF
j_gene: TRBJ2-1; d_gene: NA; v_gene: TRBV7-3; len: 14; CDR3aa: ASSLILGGPYNEQF
j_gene: TRBJ2-2; d_gene: TRBD1; v_gene: TRBV7-7; len: 14; CDR3aa: ASSLVGTANTGELF
j_gene: TRBJ2-7; d_gene: NA; v_gene: TRBV7-9; len: 11; CDR3aa: ASSWGGSYEQY
j_gene: TRBJ1-1; d_gene: NA; v_gene: TRBV18; len: 13; CDR3aa: ASSPQSRQGGEAF
j_gene: TRBJ2-5; d_gene: NA; v_gene: TRBV2; len: 14; CDR3aa: ASSEIGTGSKETQY
j_gene: TRBJ1-1; d_gene: TRBD1; v_gene: TRBV7-9; len: 12; CDR3aa: ASIKTGINTEAF
j_gene: TRBJ1-2; d_gene: NA; v_gene: TRBV6-5; len: 12; CDR3aa: ASSYGGEDYGYT
j_gene: TRBJ1-5; d_gene: TRBD1; v_gene: TRBV2; len: 14; CDR3aa: ASSVTGDYSNQPQH
j_gene: TRBJ2-3; d_gene: TRBD2; v_gene: TRBV5-4; len: 13; CDR3aa: ASSLAGGGTDTQY
j_gene: TRBJ1-3; d_gene: NA; v_gene: TRBV4-3; len: 14; CDR3aa: ASSQVPGNSGNTIY
j_gene: TRBJ1-2; d_gene: TRBD1; v_gene: TRBV6-1; len: 12; CDR3aa: AGQTGHRGYGYT
j_gene: TRBJ1-3; d_gene: NA; v_gene: TRBV4-3; len: 15; CDR3aa: ASSQGGEPYSGNTIY
j_gene: TRBJ2-3; d_gene: TRBD2; v_gene: TRBV30; len: 15; CDR3aa: AWSQGLAGGFTDTQY
j_gene: TRBJ2-3; d_gene: NA; v_gene: TRBV5-5; len: 13; CDR3aa: ASSPLGHRGGTQY
j_gene: TRBJ1-4; d_gene: NA; v_gene: TRBV4-3; len: 15; CDR3aa: ASSQEAHRRPNEKLF
j_gene: TRBJ1-3; d_gene: TRBD1; v_gene: TRBV18; len: 17; CDR3aa: ASSRQQGARPPSGNTIY
j_gene: TRBJ2-3; d_gene: NA; v_gene: TRBV4-3; len: 14; CDR3aa: ASSPLAGAATDTQY
j_gene: TRBJ1-1; d_gene: NA; v_gene: TRBV29-1; len: 9; CDR3aa: SVGGDTEAF
j_gene: TRBJ1-3; d_gene: NA; v_gene: TRBV7-2; len: 12; CDR3aa: ATGSSYSGNTIY
j_gene: TRBJ2-7; d_gene: TRBD2; v_gene: TRBV9; len: 14; CDR3aa: ASSSRRLAGVREQY
j_gene: TRBJ2-3; d_gene: NA; v_gene: TRBV7-2; len: 14; CDR3aa: ASSLEGFPFTDTQY
j_gene: TRBJ2-6; d_gene: NA; v_gene: TRBV7-2; len: 17; CDR3aa: ASSLDLPLELSGANVLT
j_gene: TRBJ2-6; d_gene: NA; v_gene: TRBV5-4; len: 12; CDR3aa: ASSSRGGANVLT
j_gene: TRBJ2-5; d_gene: NA; v_gene: TRBV14; len: 13; CDR3aa: ASSQVRGRQETQY
j_gene: TRBJ2-7; d_gene: TRBD1; v_gene: TRBV5-4; len: 12; CDR3aa: ASSWDRGPSEQY
j_gene: TRBJ1-4; d_gene: NA; v_gene: TRBV9; len: 9; CDR3aa: APDRNEKLF
j_gene: TRBJ1-2; d_gene: TRBD1; v_gene: TRBV5-1; len: 13; CDR3aa: ASSPRTGVLYGYT
j_gene: TRBJ1-5; d_gene: NA; v_gene: TRBV4-3; len: 12; CDR3aa: ASSQVGGRGPQH
j_gene: TRBJ2-7; d_gene: NA; v_gene: TRBV7-2; len: 14; CDR3aa: ASSLGPARASYEQY